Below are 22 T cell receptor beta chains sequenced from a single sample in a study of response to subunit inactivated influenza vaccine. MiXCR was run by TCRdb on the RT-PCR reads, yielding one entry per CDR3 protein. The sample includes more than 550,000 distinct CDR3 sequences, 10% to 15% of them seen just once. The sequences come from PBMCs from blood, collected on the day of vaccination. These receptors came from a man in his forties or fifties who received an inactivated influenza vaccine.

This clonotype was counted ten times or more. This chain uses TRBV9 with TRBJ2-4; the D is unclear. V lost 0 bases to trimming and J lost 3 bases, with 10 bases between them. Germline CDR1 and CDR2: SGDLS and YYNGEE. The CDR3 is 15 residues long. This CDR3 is CASSVEGRSKNIQYF. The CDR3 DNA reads TGTGCCAGCAGCGTAGAGGGCAGGAGCAAAAACATTCAGTACTTC.

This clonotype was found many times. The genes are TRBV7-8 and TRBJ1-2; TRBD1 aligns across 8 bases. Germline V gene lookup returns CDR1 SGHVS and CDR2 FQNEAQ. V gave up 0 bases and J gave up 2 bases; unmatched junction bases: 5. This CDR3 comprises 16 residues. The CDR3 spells CASSLARTGKNYGYTF. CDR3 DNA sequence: TGTGCCAGCAGCTTAGCCCGGACAGGGAAAAACTATGGCTACACCTTC. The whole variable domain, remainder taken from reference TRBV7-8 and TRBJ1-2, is GAGVSQSPRYKVAKRGQDVALRCDPISGHVSLFWYQQALGQGPEFLTYFQNEAQLDKSGLPSDRFFAERPEGSVSTLKIQRTQQEDSAVYLCASSLARTGKNYGYTFGSGTRLTVV.

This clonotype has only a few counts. CDR3 sequence reads: CASSPKRPLGTGGTDTQYF. For the CDR3, the DNA is TGTGCCAGCTCACCAAAACGTCCTCTGGGGACAGGGGGCACAGATACGCAGTATTTT. The J gene is TRBJ2-3, the V gene TRBV18; 10 nucleotides align to TRBD1. CDR1 is KGHSH and CDR2 is LQKENI in the germline V gene. V lost 2 bases and J lost 1; bases outside the gene matches: 12. The CDR3 is made up of 19 amino acids.

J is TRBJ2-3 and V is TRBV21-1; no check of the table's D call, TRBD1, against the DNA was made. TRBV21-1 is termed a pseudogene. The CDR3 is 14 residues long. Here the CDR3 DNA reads TGTGCCAGCATCCTGGGGGTGAGCACAGATACGCAGTATTTT. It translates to CASILGVSTDTQYF.

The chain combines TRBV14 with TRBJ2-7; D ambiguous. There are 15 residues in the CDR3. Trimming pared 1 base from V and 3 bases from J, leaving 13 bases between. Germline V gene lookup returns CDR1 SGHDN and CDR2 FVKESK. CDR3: CASSQGFGRDYEQYF. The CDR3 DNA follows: TGTGCCAGCAGCCAAGGCTTCGGCCGAGACTACGAGCAGTACTTC.

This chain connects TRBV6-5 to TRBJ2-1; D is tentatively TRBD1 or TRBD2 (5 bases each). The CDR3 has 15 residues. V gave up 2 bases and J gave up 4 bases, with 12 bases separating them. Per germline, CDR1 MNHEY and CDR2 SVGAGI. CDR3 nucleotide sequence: TGTGCCAGCAGTTACCTGGGGACGGCTTACAATGAGCAGTTCTTC. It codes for CASSYLGTAYNEQFF.

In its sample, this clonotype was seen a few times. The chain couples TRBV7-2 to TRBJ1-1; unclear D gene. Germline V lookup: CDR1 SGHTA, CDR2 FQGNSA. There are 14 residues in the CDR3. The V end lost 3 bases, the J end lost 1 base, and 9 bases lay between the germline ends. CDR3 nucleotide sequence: TGTGCCAGCAGCTTCCAAGGAACGAACACTGAAGCTTTCTTT. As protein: CASSFQGTNTEAFF.

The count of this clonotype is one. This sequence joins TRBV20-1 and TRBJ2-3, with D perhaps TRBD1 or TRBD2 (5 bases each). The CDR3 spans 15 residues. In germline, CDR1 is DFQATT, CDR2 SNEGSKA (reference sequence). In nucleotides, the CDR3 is TGCAGCACATACCAGGGCGGGTTTGCCACAGATACGCAGTATTTT. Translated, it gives CSTYQGGFATDTQYF.

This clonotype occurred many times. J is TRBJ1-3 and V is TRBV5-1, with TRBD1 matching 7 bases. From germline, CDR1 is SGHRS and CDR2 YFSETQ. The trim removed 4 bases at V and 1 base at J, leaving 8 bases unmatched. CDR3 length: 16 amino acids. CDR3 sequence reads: CASSPQGGNSGNTIYF. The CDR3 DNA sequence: TGCGCCAGCAGCCCCCAGGGGGGCAATTCTGGAAACACCATATATTTT. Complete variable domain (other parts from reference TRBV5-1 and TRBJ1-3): KAGVTQTPRYLIKTRGQQVTLSCSPISGHRSVSWYQQTPGQGLQFLFEYFSETQRNKGNFPGRFSGRQFSNSRSEMNVSTLELGDSALYLCASSPQGGNSGNTIYFGEGSWLTVV.

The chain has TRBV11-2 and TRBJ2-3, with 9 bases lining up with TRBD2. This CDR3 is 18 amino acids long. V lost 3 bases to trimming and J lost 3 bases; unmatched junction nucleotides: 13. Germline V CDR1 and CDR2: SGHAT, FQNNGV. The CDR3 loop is CASSLFSSAGGLTDTQYF. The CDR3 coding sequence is TGTGCCAGCAGCTTGTTTTCCAGCGCGGGGGGGCTGACAGATACGCAGTATTTT.

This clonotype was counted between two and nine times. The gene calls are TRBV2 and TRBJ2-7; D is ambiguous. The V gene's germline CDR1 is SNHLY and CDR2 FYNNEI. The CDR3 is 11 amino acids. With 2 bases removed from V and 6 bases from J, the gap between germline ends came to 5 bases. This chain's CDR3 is CASSEIAEQYF. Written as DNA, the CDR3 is TGTGCCAGCAGTGAAATAGCCGAGCAGTACTTC.

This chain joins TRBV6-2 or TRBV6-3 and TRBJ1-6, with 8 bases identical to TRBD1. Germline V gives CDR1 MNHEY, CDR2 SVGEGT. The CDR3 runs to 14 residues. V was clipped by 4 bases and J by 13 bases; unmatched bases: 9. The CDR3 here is CASSFIGQGEPLHF. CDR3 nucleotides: TGTGCCAGCAGTTTCATTGGACAGGGCGAGCCCCTCCACTTT.

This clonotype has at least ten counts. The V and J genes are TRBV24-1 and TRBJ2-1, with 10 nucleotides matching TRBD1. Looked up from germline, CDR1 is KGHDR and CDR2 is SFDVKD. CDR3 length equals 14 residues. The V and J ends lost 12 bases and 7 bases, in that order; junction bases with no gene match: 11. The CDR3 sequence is CAGLGDRGFNEQFF. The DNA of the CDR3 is TGTGCCGGTCTAGGGGACAGGGGATTTAATGAGCAGTTCTTC.

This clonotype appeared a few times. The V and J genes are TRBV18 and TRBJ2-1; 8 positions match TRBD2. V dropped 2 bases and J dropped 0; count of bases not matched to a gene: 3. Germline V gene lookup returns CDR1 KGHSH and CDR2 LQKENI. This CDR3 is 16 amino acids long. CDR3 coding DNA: TGTGCCAGCTCACCAATTAGCGGGATCTCCTACAATGAGCAGTTCTTC. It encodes CASSPISGISYNEQFF.

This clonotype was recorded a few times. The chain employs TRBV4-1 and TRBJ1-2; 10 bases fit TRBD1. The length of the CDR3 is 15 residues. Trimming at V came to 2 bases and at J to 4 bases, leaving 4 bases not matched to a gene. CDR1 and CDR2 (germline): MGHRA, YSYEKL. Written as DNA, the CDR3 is TGCGCCAGCAGCCAAAAGACAGGGGGCTCCTATGGCTACACCTTC. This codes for CASSQKTGGSYGYTF.

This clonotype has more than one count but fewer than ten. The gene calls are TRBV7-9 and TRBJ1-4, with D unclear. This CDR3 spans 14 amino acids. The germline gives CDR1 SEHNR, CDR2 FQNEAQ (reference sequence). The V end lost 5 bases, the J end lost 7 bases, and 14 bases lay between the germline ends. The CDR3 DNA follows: TGTGCCAGCAGCCCGGAGGTGGGAGGTGAAAAACTGTTTTTT. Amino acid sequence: CASSPEVGGEKLFF. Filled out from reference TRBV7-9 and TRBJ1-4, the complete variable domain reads DTGVSQNPRHKITKRGQNVTFRCDPISEHNRLYWYRQTLGQGPEFLTYFQNEAQLEKSRLLSDRFSAERPKGSFSTLEIQRTEQGDSAMYLCASSPEVGGEKLFFGSGTQLSVL.

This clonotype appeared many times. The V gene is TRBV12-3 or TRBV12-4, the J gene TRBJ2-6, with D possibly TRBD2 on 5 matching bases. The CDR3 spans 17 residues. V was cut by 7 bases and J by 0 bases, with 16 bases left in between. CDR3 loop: CASNLYGGSSGANVLTF. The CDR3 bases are TGTGCCAGCAACCTTTACGGAGGTTCCTCTGGGGCCAACGTCCTGACTTTC.

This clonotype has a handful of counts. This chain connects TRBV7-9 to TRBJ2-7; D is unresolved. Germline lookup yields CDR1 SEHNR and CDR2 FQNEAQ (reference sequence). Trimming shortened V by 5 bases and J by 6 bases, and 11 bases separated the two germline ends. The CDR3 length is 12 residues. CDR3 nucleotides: TGTGCCAGCAGCCCAGGTCCGGGCGAGCAGTACTTC. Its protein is CASSPGPGEQYF.

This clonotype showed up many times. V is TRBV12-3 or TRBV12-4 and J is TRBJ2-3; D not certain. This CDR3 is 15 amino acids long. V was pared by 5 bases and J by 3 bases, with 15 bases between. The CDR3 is CASSPGPEGTDTQYF. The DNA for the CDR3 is TGTGCCAGCAGTCCTGGGCCTGAAGGGACAGATACGCAGTATTTT.

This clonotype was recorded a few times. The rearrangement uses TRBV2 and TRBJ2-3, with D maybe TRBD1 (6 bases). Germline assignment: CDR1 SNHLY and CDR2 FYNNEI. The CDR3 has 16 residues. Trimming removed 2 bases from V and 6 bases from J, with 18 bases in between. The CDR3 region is CASSESISHRVDTQYF. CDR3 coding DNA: TGTGCCAGCAGTGAATCGATAAGCCACAGGGTCGATACGCAGTATTTT.

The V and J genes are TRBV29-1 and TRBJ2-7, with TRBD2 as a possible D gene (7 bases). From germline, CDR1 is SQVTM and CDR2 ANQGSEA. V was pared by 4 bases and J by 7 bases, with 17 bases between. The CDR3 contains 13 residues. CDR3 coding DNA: TGCAGCGTTGGTGGGGGGGGGCCGGCTGAGCAGTACTTC. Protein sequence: CSVGGGGPAEQYF.

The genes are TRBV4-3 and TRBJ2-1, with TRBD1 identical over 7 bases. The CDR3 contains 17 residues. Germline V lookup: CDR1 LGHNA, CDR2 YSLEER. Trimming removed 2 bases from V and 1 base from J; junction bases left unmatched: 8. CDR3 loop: CASSQYYRGQSYNEQFF. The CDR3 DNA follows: TGCGCCAGCAGCCAATACTACAGGGGACAGTCCTACAATGAGCAGTTCTTC.